The rows below give T cell receptor beta chains drawn from one sample of a study of control samples from healthy donors and cancer patients. Here immunoSEQ multiplex PCR was the method, and the copy in TCRdb shows in-frame clones only, minus some. The sample shows 150,000 to 200,000 clones, around 91% of them seen only once. Sequencing used blood. The receptors stem from a woman in her fifties or sixties in good health. CDR3s include the opening cysteine and the closing phenylalanine or tryptophan. Fields, in order: D gene, CDR3 length, V gene, J gene, clone size, CDR3 DNA, CDR3 protein. D genes are given only for firm matches. For some rows the clone size is stated as once, few or many, or as a class when expanded; others skip it.

TRBD1,13,TRBV6-5,TRBJ2-7,.,TGTGCCAGCAGAACCGGGACAGGGGTCGAGCAGTACTTC,CASRTGTGVEQYF
.,14,TRBV21-1,TRBJ1-1,.,TGTGCCAGCAGCCGCAGGGGGCTGAACACTGAAGCTTTCTTT,CASSRRGLNTEAFF
.,13,TRBV5-1,TRBJ1-3,.,TGCGCCAGCAGCTTGGTCTCTGGAAACACCATATATTTT,CASSLVSGNTIYF
TRBD1,15,TRBV6-6,TRBJ2-7,.,TGTGCCAGCAGTTACTGGGGGGACAGGGGTAGGGAGCAGTACTTC,CASSYWGDRGREQYF
.,16,TRBV5-1,TRBJ2-1,.,TGCGCCAGCAGCCCCCTTGTGGGGACTTCTTTCCCGGAGCAGTTCTTC,CASSPLVGTSFPEQFF
TRBD1,14,TRBV2,TRBJ2-7,few,TGTGCCAGCAGAGACAGGGGTAGGGTCTACGAGCAGTACTTC,CASRDRGRVYEQYF
.,15,TRBV28,TRBJ2-7,.,TGTGCCAGCAGTCTGCGCGACCAGTTCTACTACGAGCAGTACTTC,CASSLRDQFYYEQYF
.,14,TRBV5-6,TRBJ2-3,.,TGTGCCAGCAGCTCTCAGGCGAGCACAGATACGCAGTATTTT,CASSSQASTDTQYF
.,13,TRBV2,TRBJ1-1,.,TGTGCCAGCACCCGGACGGTGAACACTGAAGCTTTCTTT,CASTRTVNTEAFF
TRBD1,16,TRBV7-9,TRBJ2-3,.,TGTGCCAGCAGAGCCGGGACAGGGTCCCACACAGATACGCAGTATTTT,CASRAGTGSHTDTQYF
.,14,TRBV7-2,TRBJ1-5,.,TGTGCCAGCAGGGGGACGGCGGAGGCGGGGCCCCAGCATTTT,CASRGTAEAGPQHF
TRBD1,16,TRBV19,TRBJ2-7,.,TGTGCCAGTAGTATAGACGGACAGGGTGGGTCCTACGAGCAGTACTTC,CASSIDGQGGSYEQYF
.,13,TRBV7-6,TRBJ1-5,.,TGTGCCAGCAGCCCCTCAACCAATCAGCCCCAGCATTTT,CASSPSTNQPQHF
.,16,TRBV15,TRBJ1-3,.,TGTGCCACCAGCAGACTATCGACAGGCCCTGGAAACACCATATATTTT,CATSRLSTGPGNTIYF
.,16,TRBV9,TRBJ1-5,.,TGTGCCAGCAGCGTAGGTGTTTTGGATGGCAATCAGCCCCAGCATTTT,CASSVGVLDGNQPQHF
TRBD2,16,TRBV5-4,TRBJ2-1,.,TGTGCCAGCAGCTTGGATAGCGGGGGGCCGTACAATGAGCAGTTCTTC,CASSLDSGGPYNEQFF
TRBD1,11,TRBV10-3,TRBJ1-1,.,TGTGCCTCACAGGGGAGCACTGAAGCTTTCTTT,CASQGSTEAFF
.,15,TRBV15,TRBJ2-1,.,TGTGCCACCAGCAGAGTGGCAGACTCCTACAATGAGCAGTTCTTC,CATSRVADSYNEQFF
TRBD1,15,TRBV7-8,TRBJ1-2,.,TGTGCCAGCAGTGGCCGGGACAGGGAGATCTATGGCTACACCTTC,CASSGRDREIYGYTF
.,13,TRBV4-3,TRBJ2-3,.,TGCGCCAGCAGCCAAGGACTGGCTGATACGCAGTATTTT,CASSQGLADTQYF
TRBD1,16,TRBV9,TRBJ1-1,.,TGTGCCAGCAGCGTATTAGGCGGGACAGGGGACACTGAAGCTTTCTTT,CASSVLGGTGDTEAFF
.,13,TRBV27,TRBJ1-6,few,TGTGCCAGCAGTAACACGAATAATTCACCCCTCCACTTT,CASSNTNNSPLHF
.,16,TRBV28,TRBJ1-6,.,TGTGCCAGCAGGGGAGGGTCTGGGTCCTATAATTCACCCCTCCACTTT,CASRGGSGSYNSPLHF
.,13,TRBV12-3/TRBV12-4,TRBJ2-3,.,TGTGCCAGCAGCCCTGGAGGCCAAGGTACGCAGTATTTT,CASSPGGQGTQYF
TRBD1,15,TRBV28,TRBJ1-1,.,TGTGCCAGCCATTACTCAGGGGGCCGGGCCACTGAAGCTTTCTTT,CASHYSGGRATEAFF
.,14,TRBV7-3,TRBJ2-1,.,TGTGCCAGCAGCCCGGGGTCGTCGTACAATGAGCAGTTCTTC,CASSPGSSYNEQFF
TRBD2,16,TRBV11-1,TRBJ2-5,.,TGTGCCAGCAGCCTCGGAAGACTAGCGCTACAAGAGACCCAGTACTTC,CASSLGRLALQETQYF
.,13,TRBV6-4,TRBJ2-4,.,.,CASSSVRGSIQYF
TRBD1,14,TRBV7-8,TRBJ1-1,.,TGTGCCAGCAGCCCAGGGGGCTGGGTCACTGAAGCTTTCTTT,CASSPGGWVTEAFF
.,15,TRBV6-6,TRBJ1-5,.,TGTGCCAGCACCCTACTCGGGGGAATTAATCAGCCCCAGCATTTT,CASTLLGGINQPQHF
TRBD2,21,TRBV28,TRBJ2-3,.,TGTGCCAGCAGCTCGCGGGGGTATAGCGGGAGGGCCGATTGGGGCGGCGATACGCAGTATTTT,CASSSRGYSGRADWGGDTQYF
.,14,TRBV25-1,TRBJ1-4,.,TGTGCCAGCAGTGCGGCCGGGGGCAACGAAAAACTGTTTTTT,CASSAAGGNEKLFF
.,13,TRBV7-2,TRBJ1-1,.,TGTGCCAGCAGCTTCCAGATGAACACTGAAGCTTTCTTT,CASSFQMNTEAFF
TRBD2,15,TRBV9,TRBJ2-7,once,TGTGCCAGCAGCGTAGGAACTAGCGGGGGCGGGGAGCAGTACTTC,CASSVGTSGGGEQYF
TRBD1,14,TRBV4-3,TRBJ2-3,few,TGCGCCAGCAGCCAAAGGCAGGGGGCAGATACGCAGTATTTT,CASSQRQGADTQYF
.,15,TRBV5-1,TRBJ2-7,.,TGCGCCAGCAGTACCTACTCGGGACACTCCTACGAGCAGTACTTC,CASSTYSGHSYEQYF
.,12,TRBV19,TRBJ1-1,.,TGTGCCAGTAGTATCTGGGGCGCTGAAGCTTTCTTT,CASSIWGAEAFF
TRBD1,15,TRBV11-1,TRBJ2-3,.,TGTGCCAGCAGCCCCGACAGGGTAAGGGCAGATACGCAGTATTTT,CASSPDRVRADTQYF
.,13,TRBV2,TRBJ1-1,.,TGTGCCAGCAAGCAGATAATGAACACTGAAGCTTTCTTT,CASKQIMNTEAFF
TRBD1,16,TRBV9,TRBJ1-2,.,TGTGCCAGCCAGGGGGGGGCCCGCTCGCTTAACTATGGCTACACCTTC,CASQGGARSLNYGYTF
.,17,TRBV6-2/TRBV6-3,TRBJ1-1,.,TGTGCCAGCAGCCCTACAGGAAACCCACGCCGGGGGACTGAAGCTTTCTTT,CASSPTGNPRRGTEAFF
TRBD2,14,TRBV6-2/TRBV6-3,TRBJ2-7,.,TGTGCCAGCAGTACCGAAGGACTAGCGGAGACGCAGTACTTC,CASSTEGLAETQYF
.,12,TRBV9,TRBJ2-3,.,TGTGCCAGCGGGGGCCCCACAGATACGCAGTATTTT,CASGGPTDTQYF
.,14,TRBV5-1,TRBJ1-4,.,TGCGCCAGCAGCCTCGGGACTCCAAGTGAAAAACTGTTTTTT,CASSLGTPSEKLFF
.,16,TRBV7-8,TRBJ2-7,.,TGTGCCAGCAGCTTAGCTAAGAGCGCGACCCCCTACGAGCAGTACTTC,CASSLAKSATPYEQYF
.,14,TRBV5-5,TRBJ2-7,.,TGTGCCAGCAGCTTTGAGGCGACGAACTACGAGCAGTACTTC,CASSFEATNYEQYF
TRBD2,15,TRBV20-1,TRBJ2-2,.,TGCAGTGCTAGTCGGGCGGGGGTGAACACCGGGGAGCTGTTTTTT,CSASRAGVNTGELFF